Listed below are T cell receptor beta chains from one sample, sequenced in a study of blood T cell repertoires in COVID-19. Clones were sequenced by immunoSEQ multiplex PCR, and TCRdb holds only the in-frame ones, with some missing. This table has 160,000 or so clones, 65% to 85% appearing once. What was sequenced was peripheral blood. These receptors were collected from an elderly woman with acute or convalescent COVID-19. CDR3s include the opening cysteine and the closing phenylalanine or tryptophan. The D gene is left open where the match is weak. Clone sizes are given selectively: once, few, many, or a class where the clone is expanded.

DNA	CDR3	D	size	V	J
TGTGCCAGTAGTGCGACTAGCGGGGGTGAGACCCAGTACTTC	CASSATSGGETQYF	TRBD2	NA	TRBV19	TRBJ2-5
TGTGCCAGCAGCCAAGGGGGTTTTCGGCAGGGCAGGCAGCCCCAGCATTTT	CASSQGGFRQGRQPQHF	NA	few	TRBV3-1/TRBV3-2	TRBJ1-5
TGTGCCAGCAGCCCACAGGGGGCAAGAATCACTGAAGCTTTCTTT	CASSPQGARITEAFF	TRBD1	NA	TRBV7-2	TRBJ1-1
TGTGCCAGCAGAGAGAGTTTCACCTACGAGCAGTACTTC	CASRESFTYEQYF	NA	few	TRBV2	TRBJ2-7
TGTGCCAGCAGCACCCAGGGGCGGGCTTTCTTT	CASSTQGRAFF	NA	NA	TRBV7-9	TRBJ1-1
TGTGCCAGTAGTCCACCGGGTCGAGCTAACTATGGCTACACCTTC	CASSPPGRANYGYTF	NA	NA	TRBV19	TRBJ1-2
TGTGCCAGCAGCTCTGGGGGGGTTGGAGATACGCAGTATTTT	CASSSGGVGDTQYF	TRBD2	NA	TRBV7-2	TRBJ2-3
TGTGCCAGCCAAGAAGCGGGAGCTGGAGGCTCCTACAATGAGCAGTTCTTC	CASQEAGAGGSYNEQFF	TRBD2	NA	TRBV28	TRBJ2-1
TGTGCCAGCAGTGTACAGGGGAACTATGGCTACACCTTC	CASSVQGNYGYTF	TRBD1	NA	TRBV2	TRBJ1-2
TGTGCCAGCAGTTACCAGTCGACAGGGAACTATGGCTACACCTTC	CASSYQSTGNYGYTF	TRBD1	NA	TRBV6-2/TRBV6-3	TRBJ1-2